The 32 T cell receptor beta chains reported below all come from one sample, sequenced in a study of blood T cell repertoires in COVID-19 (dated by TCRdb to about 2020). Library prep was done by the immunoSEQ multiplex PCR assay. The clones in this table, taken by TCRdb from immuneACCESS, are in-frame only. Not every clone is retained; where verified, under half of the shortfall comes from an unresolved V gene, and the cause of the rest is unknown. This sample holds 55,000 to 75,000 clones; 87% were observed only once. The ten largest clones capture 8.3% of the sample. Specimen: peripheral blood. Receptors were obtained from a man over 45 with active COVID-19.

The gene calls are TRBV24-1 and TRBJ2-7; 8 bases map to TRBD2. This CDR3 has 16 amino acids. Per the germline V gene, CDR1 is KGHDR and CDR2 is SFDVKD. V lost 3 bases, J lost 0 bases, and 6 bases stayed unmatched. CDR3 nucleotide sequence: TGTGCCACCAGTGATCCCGCGAGCGGGAGCTCCTACGAGCAGTACTTC. Its protein product is CATSDPASGSSYEQYF.

The chain couples TRBV6-5 to TRBJ2-7; a possible D gene is TRBD2 (6 bases). V was trimmed by 0 bases and J by 2 bases, leaving 14 bases between them. In germline, CDR1 is MNHEY, CDR2 SVGAGI. The CDR3 is made up of 16 amino acids. The CDR3 DNA reads as TGTGCCAGCAGTTACTCGTACGGGGGAGGTACCTACGAGCAGTACTTC. This codes for CASSYSYGGGTYEQYF.

J is TRBJ2-2 and V is TRBV7-2; a possible D gene is TRBD2 (5 bases). V was cut by 10 bases and J by 2 bases, with 20 bases left in between. The germline V gene encodes CDR1 SGHTA and CDR2 FQGNSA. The CDR3 contains 16 residues. The CDR3 reads CATTRGSRANTGELFF. The CDR3, as DNA: TGTGCCACCACGAGAGGGAGTCGGGCTAACACCGGGGAGCTGTTTTTT.

This chain links TRBV5-1 with TRBJ2-7; 14 nucleotides align to TRBD2. Losses at the gene ends were 4 bases for V and 0 bases for J; bases not matched to a gene: 12. The CDR3 sequence is 19 residues long. Per germline, CDR1 SGHRS and CDR2 YFSETQ. Here the CDR3 DNA reads TGCGCCAGCAGCCGGACCGGGACTAGCGGGGGTAAGAGCTCCTACGAGCAGTACTTC. Its protein product is CASSRTGTSGGKSSYEQYF.

The chain carries TRBV4-3 and TRBJ2-3, with 11 positions matching TRBD2. The germline CDR1 and CDR2 sequences are LGHNA and YSLEER. With V trimmed by 4 bases and J by 2 bases, 11 bases remained unmatched. The CDR3 covers 18 residues. The CDR3 sequence: CASSLAGGTSGNTDTQYF. The CDR3 region has the DNA TGCGCCAGCAGCCTCGCCGGCGGGACTAGCGGTAACACAGATACGCAGTATTTT.

The chain employs TRBV19 and TRBJ1-4, with D perhaps TRBD1 (5 bases). The CDR3 loop spans 15 amino acids. The ends were cut back, 6 bases at V and 7 bases at J, with 18 bases in the middle. CDR1 and CDR2 (germline): LNHDA, SQIVND (reference sequence). The CDR3 nucleotides are TGTGCCAGTAGACCCCAGGGAGGGCGGGGTGAAAAACTGTTTTTT. It encodes CASRPQGGRGEKLFF.

This chain joins TRBV2 and TRBJ2-3; 12 positions agree with TRBD2. CDR3 length equals 15 residues. Germline CDR1 SNHLY, CDR2 FYNNEI. Losses at the gene ends were 6 bases for V and 2 bases for J; bases not matched to a gene: 3. CDR3 sequence: CASRASGRATDTQYF. DNA for the CDR3: TGTGCCAGCAGAGCTAGCGGGAGGGCCACAGATACGCAGTATTTT.

The CDR3 DNA follows: TGTGCCAGCAGCTTACGTACTGGTACTGAAGCTTTCTTT. Translating gives CASSLRTGTEAFF. The chain couples TRBV13 to TRBJ1-1; D not certain. With 2 bases removed from V and 5 bases from J, the gap between germline ends came to 9 bases. The CDR3 extends over 13 amino acids. The V gene's germline CDR1 is PRHDT and CDR2 FYEKMQ (reference sequence).

The chain joins TRBV7-2 to TRBJ1-1, with TRBD1 matching 7 bases. The length of the CDR3 is 16 residues. CDR1 and CDR2 (germline): SGHTA, FQGNSA. V shed 4 bases and J 4 bases; nucleotides not matched to a gene: 12. The CDR3 nucleotides are TGTGCCAGCAGCTCCAGGGGGAAGAGTCTCAGCACTGAAGCTTTCTTT. This translates into CASSSRGKSLSTEAFF.

V gene TRBV25-1 combines with J gene TRBJ2-7, with D possibly matching TRBD1 (6 bases). CDR1 and CDR2 from the germline V gene are MGHDK and SYGVNS. The CDR3 consists of 12 residues. Deletions cut 6 bases from V and 3 bases from J, with 9 bases between. The CDR3 DNA reads as TGTGCCAGCAGCCCCAGGGGCTACGAGCAGTACTTC. Translation gives CASSPRGYEQYF.

The chain has TRBV27 and TRBJ2-3; 8 bases are a match to TRBD1. The CDR3 has 13 amino acids. CDR1 and CDR2 from the germline V gene are MNHEY and SMNVEV (reference sequence). Germline trimming cut 6 bases from V and 4 bases from J; bases unmatched to any gene: 3. CDR3 coding DNA: TGTGCCAGCAGCGCAGGGGGCTCAGATACGCAGTATTTT. This gives the protein CASSAGGSDTQYF.

In this sample, this clone is medium-sized (0.01 to 0.1%). The J gene is TRBJ2-7, the V gene TRBV6-5; D is possibly TRBD2 (5 bases). CDR1 and CDR2 from the germline V gene are MNHEY and SVGAGI. This CDR3 contains 12 residues. The germline V and J ends were trimmed by 5 bases and 2 bases, with 7 bases remaining between them. CDR3 protein: CASSTGAYEQYF. The CDR3 bases are TGTGCCAGCAGTACCGGGGCCTACGAGCAGTACTTC.

The chain couples TRBV6-6 to TRBJ2-7; 12 bases line up with TRBD1. With 5 bases clipped from V and 6 bases from J, the junction kept 5 bases outside the gene matches. The CDR3 spans 14 residues. Germline CDR1 and CDR2: MNHNY and SVGAGI (reference sequence). The CDR3 here is CASSPGTGGLEQYF. The CDR3 nucleotides read TGTGCCAGCAGTCCCGGGACAGGGGGCCTCGAGCAGTACTTC.

In DNA form, the CDR3 reads TGTGCCAGCATCGAACAGGGTGCGAACACTGAAGCTTTCTTT. It translates to CASIEQGANTEAFF. The genes are TRBV6-5 and TRBJ1-1; D is perhaps TRBD1 (6 bases). V shed 7 bases and J shed 1 base, with 13 bases lying between them. The CDR3 contains 14 residues. Per the germline V gene, CDR1 is MNHEY and CDR2 is SVGAGI.

This chain links TRBV5-8 with TRBJ1-1; tentative D call: TRBD1 (5 bases). The germline V and J ends were trimmed by 2 bases and 1 base, with 9 bases remaining between them. The CDR3 extends over 14 amino acids. Germline V lookup: CDR1 SGHTS, CDR2 YDEGEE. The CDR3 here is CASSLGHENTEAFF. As DNA, the CDR3 is TGTGCCAGCAGCTTAGGACATGAGAACACTGAAGCTTTCTTT. The full variable domain, with the rest looked up from reference TRBV5-8 and TRBJ1-1, is EAGVTQSPTHLIKTRGQQATLRCSPISGHTSVYWYQQALGLGLQFLLWYDEGEERNRGNFPPRFSGRQFPNYSSELNVNALELEDSALYLCASSLGHENTEAFFGQGTRLTVV.

The V gene is TRBV9, the J gene TRBJ2-2, with TRBD1 matching 8 bases. CDR1 is SGDLS, CDR2 YYNGEE, per germline. This CDR3 is built from 16 residues. Trimming took 0 bases from V and 2 from J; bases not matched to a gene: 3. The CDR3 DNA is TGTGCCAGCAGCGTAGTCAGGGGGCGCAACACCGGGGAGCTGTTTTTT. This gives the protein CASSVVRGRNTGELFF.

This chain links TRBV5-6 with TRBJ1-2; D not resolved. The CDR3 is 13 amino acids. The V end lost 3 bases, the J end lost 5 bases, and 11 bases lay between the germline ends. Germline-derived CDR1 and CDR2 are SGHDT and YYEEEE. CDR3 bases: TGTGCCAGCAGCTCCACTACTGTATATGGCTACACCTTC. Its translation is CASSSTTVYGYTF.

This chain uses TRBV7-9 with TRBJ2-5; 12 positions agree with TRBD1. There are 19 residues in the CDR3. CDR1 is SEHNR, CDR2 FQNEAQ, per germline (reference sequence). Germline trimming cut 4 bases from V and 5 bases from J; bases unmatched to any gene: 17. The DNA of the CDR3 is TGTGCCAGCAGCTCCTTCCGGGACACGGGACAGGGGGCGCGGGAGACCCAGTACTTC. Protein: CASSSFRDTGQGARETQYF.

In its sample, this clone was seen once. The chain carries TRBV6-6 and TRBJ2-7, with 7 bases fitting TRBD1. Trimming removed 2 bases from V and 1 base from J; junction bases left unmatched: 8. This CDR3 has 16 amino acids. Per the germline V gene, CDR1 is MNHNY and CDR2 is SVGAGI (reference sequence). CDR3 protein: CASSYTPDRQSYEQYF. The CDR3 coding sequence is TGTGCCAGCAGTTACACCCCGGACAGGCAATCCTACGAGCAGTACTTC.

The CDR3 here is CASSQPGGVYGYTF. The CDR3 DNA reads as TGTGCCAGCAGCCAGCCGGGGGGGGTGTATGGCTACACCTTC. The J gene is TRBJ1-2, the V gene TRBV4-2, with D possibly TRBD1 on 5 matching bases. CDR1 is LGHNA, CDR2 YNFKEQ, per germline. With 3 bases removed from V and 5 bases from J, the gap between germline ends came to 13 bases. The CDR3 is made up of 14 amino acids.

This chain connects TRBV4-1 to TRBJ1-6; D call uncertain. V was trimmed by 2 bases and J by 8 bases, leaving 19 bases between them. The germline CDR1 and CDR2 sequences are MGHRA and YSYEKL. The CDR3 contains 17 residues. CDR3 bases: TGCGCCAGCAGCCAACAACCCCACGGCAGGCCCGATTCACCCCTCCACTTT. This sequence encodes CASSQQPHGRPDSPLHF.

The chain is built from TRBV28 and TRBJ1-6; TRBD1 aligns across 10 bases. CDR3 length: 21 amino acids. V shed 1 base, J shed 8 bases, and the junction held 20 bases outside the gene matches. Germline V gene lookup returns CDR1 MDHEN and CDR2 SYDVKM. The CDR3 sequence: CASSLLSFGGTGDVGDSPLHF. CDR3 DNA sequence: TGTGCCAGCAGTTTATTATCCTTTGGTGGGACAGGGGACGTGGGAGATTCACCCCTCCACTTT.

This chain uses TRBV6-5 with TRBJ2-5; 9 bases map to TRBD1. Germline V CDR1 and CDR2: MNHEY, SVGAGI. CDR3 length: 13 residues. Germline trimming cut 8 bases from V and 4 bases from J; bases unmatched to any gene: 5. The chain's CDR3 is CASGGTGLETQYF. The CDR3 region has the DNA TGTGCCAGCGGAGGGACAGGGTTAGAGACCCAGTACTTC.

The chain recombines TRBV7-2 with TRBJ2-6; 7 positions agree with TRBD1. The CDR3 extends over 14 amino acids. CDR1 is SGHTA and CDR2 is FQGNSA in the germline V gene. The trim removed 10 bases at V and 3 bases at J, leaving 6 bases unmatched. This chain's CDR3 is CATTTGVGANVLTF. As DNA, the CDR3 is TGTGCCACGACAACAGGGGTTGGGGCCAACGTCCTGACTTTC.

This clone has more than one count but fewer than ten. The gene calls are TRBV7-9 and TRBJ2-7; possibly TRBD2 for D (7 bases). V lost 4 bases to trimming and J lost 0 bases, with 19 bases between them. This CDR3 comprises 17 residues. CDR1 is SEHNR and CDR2 is FQNEAQ in the germline V gene (reference sequence). CDR3 sequence: CASSYQGGAGSSYEQYF. CDR3 bases: TGTGCCAGCAGCTACCAAGGGGGGGCCGGCAGCTCCTACGAGCAGTACTTC.

The V and J genes are TRBV6-5 and TRBJ2-1; 8 bases are shared with TRBD2. Germline V gives CDR1 MNHEY, CDR2 SVGAGI. This CDR3 is built from 14 residues. The J segment lost 6 bases and the V segment lost 2 bases, leaving 3 bases of the junction unmatched. CDR3 bases: TGTGCCAGCAGTTACACCGGGACTAGCAATGAGCAGTTCTTC. Amino acid sequence: CASSYTGTSNEQFF.

The chain employs TRBV6-5 and TRBJ1-3, with 9 bases aligning to TRBD1. V lost 8 bases to trimming and J lost 0 bases; unmatched junction nucleotides: 5. The CDR3 extends over 15 amino acids. From germline, CDR1 is MNHEY and CDR2 SVGAGI. The CDR3 sequence is CASVGTGFSGNTIYF. The CDR3 DNA follows: TGTGCCAGCGTTGGGACAGGGTTCTCTGGAAACACCATATATTTT.

The chain employs TRBV4-3 and TRBJ2-6; D may be TRBD2 (6 bases). This CDR3 is built from 20 residues. Germline loops: CDR1 LGHNA, CDR2 YSLEER. V shed 1 base and J shed 0 bases, with 19 bases lying between them. The CDR3 nucleotides read TGCGCCAGCAGCCAAGGGACCCAGCGGACTACCAGCTCTGGGGCCAACGTCCTGACTTTC. This encodes CASSQGTQRTTSSGANVLTF.

This clone was seen only a few times. The chain employs TRBV7-2 and TRBJ2-5, with a weak D call TRBD1 (6 bases). Trimming left V 5 bases short and J 2 bases short, with 15 bases between. This CDR3 has 15 amino acids. From germline, CDR1 is SGHTA and CDR2 FQGNSA. CDR3 amino acids: CASSRPWTEQETQYF. As DNA, the CDR3 is TGTGCCAGCAGCAGACCATGGACAGAGCAAGAGACCCAGTACTTC.

V and J are TRBV7-9 and TRBJ1-5, with D uncertain. This CDR3 is 12 amino acids long. Germline V gene data show CDR1 as SEHNR and CDR2 as FQNEAQ (reference sequence). Trimming removed 3 bases at V and 5 bases at J, with 5 bases between. This CDR3 is CASSFGDQPQHF. In DNA form, the CDR3 reads TGTGCCAGCAGCTTCGGGGATCAGCCCCAGCATTTT.

This chain connects TRBV10-3 to TRBJ2-3, with D perhaps TRBD2 (5 bases). The V gene lost 4 bases and the J gene lost 5 bases, with 13 bases spanning the gap. Germline V gene data show CDR1 as ENHRY and CDR2 as SYGVKD. The CDR3 has 14 residues. CDR3 sequence reads: CAISVSLAGDTQYF. CDR3 coding DNA: TGTGCCATCAGTGTGTCTCTAGCCGGAGATACGCAGTATTTT.

The chain couples TRBV6-2 or TRBV6-3 to TRBJ2-7; 7 nucleotides agree with TRBD1. This CDR3 is built from 14 residues. Germline V gene sequence: CDR1 MNHEY, CDR2 SVGEGT. V lost 6 bases and J lost 3; bases outside the gene matches: 8. Written as DNA, the CDR3 is TGTGCCAGCAGCCGAGGACAGGTCCGCTACGAGCAGTACTTC. Its translation is CASSRGQVRYEQYF.